This T cell receptor beta chain was sequenced for a study of Ad26.COV2.S vaccination and SARS-CoV-2 variants. Treatment given: around 19 received Ad26.COV2.S at low or high dose, single or two shots; 5 received placebo; per-sample allocation not given. Material that was analyzed had been drawn on day 63 after the first vaccine or placebo injection. Here immunoSEQ multiplex PCR was the method, and the copy in TCRdb shows in-frame clones only, minus some. The sample shows a few hundred thousand clones, 89% of them seen only once. The source of this sequence is a person aged 18-60 years who received the Ad26.COV2.S COVID-19 vaccine or a placebo. This specimen consisted of peripheral blood, obtained in a trial of Ad26.COV2.S vaccine versus placebo.

The CDR3 reads CASSVTGGNYGYTF. In DNA form, the CDR3 reads TGTGCCAGCAGTGTTACAGGGGGTAACTATGGCTACACCTTC. The rearrangement uses TRBV2 and TRBJ1-2; the match to TRBD1 covers 8 bases. The CDR3 spans 14 residues. J gave up 1 base and V 4 bases, and 2 bases lay outside the gene matches. Germline CDR1 SNHLY, CDR2 FYNNEI.